What follows is one TCR beta chain and its context. Its specificity is not known. Vbeta (60) and Jbeta (13) primers were used in the PCR. Some clones are missing from TCRdb's copy, which holds only in-frame ones; the method was immunoSEQ multiplex PCR. The repertoire holds about 80,000 clones, with more than 50% as singletons. This CDR3 has 17 amino acids. Per germline, CDR1 SGHTA and CDR2 FQGTGA. Unmatched junction bases numbered 13, after V lost 1 base and J lost 10 bases. These data originate in a study of cytomegalovirus exposure and HLA in healthy donors. Study findings and constraints: It was only CMV serostatus that was available as immune exposure information. Cytomegalovirus status, reportedly, was diagnosed with high specificity and sensitivity by the classifier.

The J gene is TRBJ2-1, the V gene TRBV7-3, with TRBD1 identical over 10 bases. Sequencing was performed on PBMCs. The TCR sequence derives from a male donor in good health and CMV-seropositive. This CDR3 is CASSLIATGGRGGEQFF. Written as DNA, the CDR3 is TGTGCCAGCAGCTTAATTGCGACAGGGGGCCGGGGGGGCGAGCAGTTCTTC.